A single sample gave rise to the 9 T cell receptor beta chains below, sequenced in a study of blood T cell repertoires in COVID-19. Generated by immunoSEQ multiplex PCR, the TCRdb table keeps only in-frame clones and is missing some. The sample lists about 140,000 clones; almost 90% were seen once. The specimen sequenced was peripheral blood. These receptors were collected from a middle-aged man with active or convalescent COVID-19.

J is TRBJ2-4 and V is TRBV6-2 or TRBV6-3, with 8 positions matching TRBD1. This CDR3 region has 15 residues. Germline CDR1 reads MNHEY; CDR2 reads SVGEGT. The ends lost 2 bases at V and 4 bases at J; junction bases unmatched: 4. CDR3 region: CASSYVRTGKNIQYF. CDR3 bases: TGTGCCAGCAGTTACGTAAGGACAGGGAAAAACATTCAGTACTTC.

The chain links TRBV29-1 to TRBJ2-7, with TRBD1 matching 9 bases. Germline V gene lookup returns CDR1 SQVTM and CDR2 ANQGSEA. The length of the CDR3 is 17 residues. The ends lost 6 bases at V and 0 bases at J; junction bases unmatched: 15. CDR3 DNA sequence: TGCAGCGTCTCGCGGGACAGGGCGGCTTCCAGCTCCTACGAGCAGTACTTC. Protein: CSVSRDRAASSSYEQYF.

The V call is TRBV3-1 (or the pseudogene TRBV3-2), the J call TRBJ2-1; D might be TRBD2 (6 bases). The CDR3 runs to 16 residues. V lost 1 base and J 6 bases, leaving 16 bases between the germline ends. The germline gives CDR1 LGHDT, CDR2 YNNKEL (reference sequence). CDR3 in DNA: TGTGCCAGCAGCCAAGGCTACCGACGGGACTCCAATGAGCAGTTCTTC. It translates to CASSQGYRRDSNEQFF.

The chain uses TRBV6-5 and TRBJ2-3; possibly TRBD1 for D (5 bases). Trimming removed 0 bases from V and 8 bases from J, with 18 bases in between. The CDR3 has 16 residues. From germline, CDR1 is MNHEY and CDR2 SVGAGI. The CDR3 DNA follows: TGTGCCAGCAGTTACTCTGGACGACGTGGACAAACTACGCAGTATTTT. Protein: CASSYSGRRGQTTQYF.

The chain uses TRBV15 and TRBJ2-1, with TRBD2 identical over 14 bases. The V segment lost 4 bases and the J segment 10 bases; nucleotides outside the gene matches: 15. CDR1 is LNHNV and CDR2 is YYDKDF in the germline V gene (reference sequence). This CDR3 has 18 amino acids. CDR3 loop: CATSIRPGLAGGPVEQFF. CDR3 DNA: TGTGCCACCAGCATTCGACCCGGACTAGCGGGAGGACCCGTAGAGCAGTTCTTC. Drawing the rest from reference TRBV15 and TRBJ2-1, the complete variable domain is DAMVIQNPRYQVTQFGKPVTLSCSQTLNHNVMYWYQQKSSQAPKLLFHYYDKDFNNEADTPDNFQSRRPNTSFCFLDIRSPGLGDTAMYLCATSIRPGLAGGPVEQFFGPGTRLTVL.

The sample holds one count of this clone. This chain links TRBV7-9 with TRBJ1-6; 7 bases align to TRBD1. In germline, CDR1 is SEHNR, CDR2 FQNEAQ (reference sequence). V lost 1 base to trimming and J lost 7 bases; unmatched junction nucleotides: 1. The CDR3 extends over 14 amino acids. The CDR3 loop reads CASSLEGANSPLHF. CDR3 DNA sequence: TGTGCCAGCAGCTTAGAGGGGGCGAATTCACCCCTCCACTTT.

This chain joins TRBV2 and TRBJ2-7; 9 nucleotides match TRBD1. The V segment lost 6 bases and the J segment 4 bases; nucleotides outside the gene matches: 7. Per the germline V gene, CDR1 is SNHLY and CDR2 is FYNNEI. The CDR3 has 14 amino acids. CDR3 sequence (DNA): TGTGCCAGCAGCCTGGACAGGGGTCCTTACGAGCAGTACTTC. Protein product: CASSLDRGPYEQYF.

V usage is TRBV29-1 and J usage is TRBJ2-3; 10 bases fit TRBD2. The trim removed 6 bases at V and 5 bases at J, leaving 5 bases unmatched. This CDR3 has 13 amino acids. Germline V gene data show CDR1 as SQVTM and CDR2 as ANQGSEA. The CDR3 coding sequence is TGCAGCGTGGACCCTAGCGGGAGAGATACGCAGTATTTT. This codes for CSVDPSGRDTQYF.

This chain uses TRBV20-1 with TRBJ2-5; D possibly corresponds to TRBD2 (6 bases). Trimming cost V 3 bases and J 5 bases, with 19 bases left between them. Germline lookup yields CDR1 DFQATT and CDR2 SNEGSKA (reference sequence). The CDR3 runs 15 residues. The CDR3 DNA follows: TGCAGTGCTAGTTTTTATCGGGAGAAAGAGGAGACCCAGTACTTC. Protein: CSASFYREKEETQYF.